This T cell receptor beta chain stems from a study of T cells expressing NK-cell markers. With regard to this clonotype: Its antigen is not known.

Generation of TCR beta cDNA was performed by 5'RACE template switching incorporating UMIs. Following a re-call of the 5' RACE reads, TCRdb has one entry per CDR3 protein and lacks DNA. This sample's table has 120,000 to 150,000 distinct CDR3 sequences. Study-level results: HCMV specificity of expanded NKG2C+ T cell clones remained unclear.

Germline loops: CDR1 LNHDA, CDR2 SQIVND (reference sequence). This CDR3 region has 14 residues. The rearrangement links TRBV19 to TRBJ1-1; checking the TCRdb D call of TRBD1 is not possible without DNA. The sample was blood T cells: a sorted CD56 or NKG2C T cell subset, CD4+ or CD8+ T cells, or bulk PBMC T cells (not recorded which). This clonotype originated in a man between 18 and 35 years old in good health. CDR3 protein: CASSTLQGGLEAFF. The variable domain in full, completed from reference TRBV19 and TRBJ1-1, reads DGGITQSPKYLFRKEGQNVTLSCEQNLNHDAMYWYRQDPGQGLRLIYYSQIVNDFQKGDIAEGYSVSREKKESFPLTVTSAQKNPTAFYLCASSTLQGGLEAFFGQGTRLTVV.